One sample yielded the 25 T cell receptor beta chains listed below, sequenced in a study of OX40 agonist ivuxolimab in advanced cancers. Measured with immunoSEQ multiplex PCR; TCRdb has only the in-frame clones, and not every one. The sample holds under 80,000 clones, about 93% seen once. The sequences come from CD4+ or CD8+ T cells sorted from blood, collected in a trial of the OX40 agonist ivuxolimab. These receptors were collected from an adult with an advanced solid tumor such as melanoma, head and neck, liver or kidney cancer.

This clone came up once. J is TRBJ2-7 and V is TRBV4-1, with a possible D match to TRBD2 (6 bases). V was clipped by 3 bases and J by 2 bases, with 8 bases between them. The CDR3 runs 13 residues. Germline V gives CDR1 MGHRA, CDR2 YSYEKL. This chain's CDR3 is CASSQGGTYEQYF. As DNA, the CDR3 is TGCGCCAGCAGCCAGGGGGGAACCTACGAGCAGTACTTC.

This chain connects TRBV5-5 to TRBJ2-1, with D perhaps given as TRBD1 or TRBD2 (5 bases each). The germline V and J ends were trimmed by 0 bases and 6 bases, with 13 bases remaining between them. Germline CDR1 SGHKS, CDR2 YYEKEE (reference sequence). CDR3 length equals 15 residues. DNA of the CDR3: TGTGCCAGCAGCTTGGAGGCAGGGAGTGGCAATGAGCAGTTCTTC. Its protein product is CASSLEAGSGNEQFF.

The chain links TRBV7-8 to TRBJ2-7, with D perhaps being TRBD1 or TRBD2 (5 bases each). Germline V CDR1 and CDR2: SGHVS, FQNEAQ. The germline V and J ends were trimmed by 1 base and 5 bases, with 18 bases remaining between them. The CDR3 covers 16 residues. The CDR3 loop reads CASSLGTGRTTDEQYF. The CDR3 nucleotides read TGTGCCAGCAGCTTAGGAACGGGACGGACCACCGACGAGCAGTACTTC.

The chain recombines TRBV30 with TRBJ2-3, with 12 bases lining up with TRBD2. This CDR3 region has 16 residues. J gave up 2 bases and V 2 bases, and 5 bases lay outside the gene matches. CDR1 is GTSNPN and CDR2 is SVGIG in the germline V gene (reference sequence). CDR3 nucleotides: TGTGCCTGGAGTTCGGGACTAGCGGGTTTCACAGATACGCAGTATTTT. It encodes CAWSSGLAGFTDTQYF.

The chain employs TRBV5-6 and TRBJ1-4; tentative D call: TRBD1 (6 bases). CDR1 SGHDT and CDR2 YYEEEE come from the germline V gene. The CDR3 consists of 16 residues. Trimming stripped 1 base from V and 7 bases from J, with 17 bases between. The CDR3 nucleotides are TGTGCCAGCAGCTTGTCCCAAACAGGGCAGGGTGAAAAACTGTTTTTT. Translating it yields CASSLSQTGQGEKLFF.

The rearrangement joins TRBV19 to TRBJ2-1; D is uncertain. CDR1 is LNHDA and CDR2 is SQIVND in the germline V gene (reference sequence). The CDR3 loop spans 15 amino acids. V was pared by 5 bases and J by 6 bases, with 17 bases between. This CDR3 reads CASSVVREVGNEQFF. CDR3 in DNA: TGTGCCAGTAGTGTGGTTCGAGAAGTGGGCAATGAGCAGTTCTTC.

V gene TRBV2 combines with J gene TRBJ2-7; 9 bases are a match to TRBD1. The CDR3 consists of 15 residues. CDR1 and CDR2 from the germline V gene are SNHLY and FYNNEI. The junction had 13 bases not matched to a gene; V was cut back by 8 bases and J by 5 bases. This chain's CDR3 is CASVLGTGKLNEQYF. The CDR3 DNA follows: TGTGCCAGCGTTCTCGGGACAGGGAAACTAAACGAGCAGTACTTC.

The chain is built from TRBV6-6 and TRBJ2-5; no clear D. The length of the CDR3 is 11 residues. CDR1 is MNHNY, CDR2 SVGAGI, per germline (reference sequence). The ends were cut back, 5 bases at V and 2 bases at J, with 3 bases in the middle. The CDR3 DNA reads TGTGCCAGCAGTCCTCAAGAGACCCAGTACTTC. Translated: CASSPQETQYF.

The chain combines TRBV6-5 with TRBJ1-2; TRBD1 might be the D (6 bases). This CDR3 region has 13 residues. CDR1 and CDR2 from the germline V gene are MNHEY and SVGAGI. V dropped 6 bases and J dropped 3 bases, with 11 bases sitting between them. The CDR3 spells CASSSTGDYGYTF. The CDR3 DNA sequence: TGTGCCAGCAGCTCGACAGGAGACTATGGCTACACCTTC.

This clone has just one count. This sequence joins TRBV30 and TRBJ2-7; 8 bases align to TRBD1. Germline CDR1 and CDR2: GTSNPN and SVGIG (reference sequence). This CDR3 is built from 15 residues. J gave up 3 bases and V 3 bases, and 10 bases lay outside the gene matches. The CDR3 DNA sequence: TGTGCCTGGAGCGCCGGGCAGGGGGCCGACTACGAGCAGTACTTC. This sequence encodes CAWSAGQGADYEQYF.

The genes are TRBV5-4 and TRBJ1-2; no clear D. Trimming left V 4 bases short and J 5 bases short, with 24 bases between. Germline-derived CDR1 and CDR2 are SGHNT and YYREEE (reference sequence). This CDR3 has 17 amino acids. In DNA form, the CDR3 reads TGTGCCAGCAGCCAAGCCTTACCGGGCCCCACCCCATATGGCTACACCTTC. This codes for CASSQALPGPTPYGYTF.

The J gene is TRBJ1-5, the V gene TRBV5-5, with D possibly being TRBD1 (5 bases). The germline V gene has CDR1 SGHKS and CDR2 YYEKEE (reference sequence). Trimming pared 2 bases from V and 6 bases from J, leaving 12 bases between. The CDR3 length is 14 residues. The CDR3 region is CASSFKGDGQPQHF. CDR3 coding DNA: TGTGCCAGCAGCTTTAAAGGGGACGGTCAGCCCCAGCATTTT.

V gene TRBV6-5 combines with J gene TRBJ1-1; possibly TRBD1 for D (6 bases). Deletions cut 2 bases from V and 5 bases from J, with 9 bases between. Germline loops: CDR1 MNHEY, CDR2 SVGAGI. The CDR3 runs to 13 residues. The DNA of the CDR3 is TGTGCCAGCAGTTACGGGACACAGACTGAAGCTTTCTTT. It specifies CASSYGTQTEAFF.

This chain joins TRBV7-2 and TRBJ2-5; 8 bases fit TRBD1. The last part of the DNA fits TRBJ2-7 better; the J call may be wrong. CDR1 and CDR2 from the germline V gene are SGHTA and FQGNSA. The CDR3 extends over 15 amino acids. The chain's CDR3 is CASSPRQGNPYEQYF. The CDR3 nucleotides read TGTGCCAGCAGCCCCCGACAGGGGAATCCCTACGAGCAGTACTTC.

The V gene is TRBV29-1, the J gene TRBJ1-1; D is unclear. This CDR3 has 13 amino acids. Germline CDR1 SQVTM, CDR2 ANQGSEA. Deletions cut 1 base from V and 1 base from J, with 7 bases between. The CDR3: CSVEAGWNTEAFF. CDR3 in DNA: TGCAGCGTTGAAGCCGGGTGGAACACTGAAGCTTTCTTT.

The chain combines TRBV6-5 with TRBJ2-2; D unresolved. The CDR3 length is 12 residues. Between the trimmed V and J ends, which lost 2 bases and 6 bases, there was a span of 4 bases. Germline-derived CDR1 and CDR2 are MNHEY and SVGAGI. The CDR3: CASSYGPGELFF. The CDR3 DNA reads TGTGCCAGCAGTTACGGTCCCGGGGAGCTGTTTTTT.

About this clone itself: An end of the junction differs from the germline gene, which may be a read error. V usage is TRBV5-4 and J usage is TRBJ2-1; tentatively, D is TRBD1 (5 bases). This CDR3 contains 11 residues. CDR1 and CDR2 from the germline V gene are SGHNT and YYREEE (reference sequence). The CDR3 nucleotides are TGTGCCAGCAGCTTGGGCAGGGTAATACTCTTC. As protein: CASSLGRVILF.

This chain links TRBV10-2 with TRBJ2-7; unclear D gene. The ends were cut back, 3 bases at V and 0 bases at J, with 12 bases in the middle. Germline V gene sequence: CDR1 WSHSY, CDR2 SAAADI. The CDR3 has 15 residues. This chain's CDR3 is CASSEGPLSSYEQYF. The CDR3, as DNA: TGCGCCAGCAGTGAAGGTCCCCTAAGCTCCTACGAGCAGTACTTC.

Written as DNA, the CDR3 is TGTGCCAGCAGCCTCCTGGGGGGGGGCAGGACAGATACGCAGTATTTT. It codes for CASSLLGGGRTDTQYF. The J gene is TRBJ2-3, the V gene TRBV6-6, with D possibly being TRBD2 (7 bases). V was pared by 6 bases and J by 3 bases, with 19 bases between. The germline gives CDR1 MNHNY, CDR2 SVGAGI (reference sequence). This CDR3 is built from 16 residues.

The chain links TRBV11-2 to TRBJ2-7, with D maybe TRBD2 (6 bases). This CDR3 contains 16 residues. Between the trimmed V and J ends, which lost 5 bases and 0 bases, there was a span of 17 bases. Germline V lookup: CDR1 SGHAT, CDR2 FQNNGV. The CDR3 DNA reads as TGTGCCAGCAGCCCACCAGGGAGGAGAAGCTCCTACGAGCAGTACTTC. It codes for CASSPPGRRSSYEQYF. The whole variable domain, remainder taken from reference TRBV11-2 and TRBJ2-7, is EAGVAQSPRYKIIEKRQSVAFWCNPISGHATLYWYQQILGQGPKLLIQFQNNGVVDDSQLPKDRFSAERLKGVDSTLKIQPAKLEDSAVYLCASSPPGRRSSYEQYFGPGTRLTVT.

The V gene is TRBV7-2, the J gene TRBJ2-1, with TRBD2 as a possible D gene (6 bases). CDR1 and CDR2 (germline): SGHTA, FQGNSA. V was clipped by 4 bases and J by 8 bases, with 12 bases between them. The CDR3 extends over 13 amino acids. The CDR3 region has the DNA TGTGCCAGCAGCTCCCCCCCGGGAGATGAGCAGTTCTTC. Protein product: CASSSPPGDEQFF.

The rearrangement joins TRBV4-3 to TRBJ1-2; 7 bases align to TRBD1. Germline V CDR1 and CDR2: LGHNA, YSLEER. Germline trimming cut 3 bases from V and 3 bases from J; bases unmatched to any gene: 7. The CDR3 contains 15 residues. The CDR3 reads CASSHQQGSDYGYTF. CDR3 sequence (DNA): TGCGCCAGCAGCCACCAACAGGGGTCGGACTATGGCTACACCTTC.

The chain links TRBV9 to TRBJ1-5; tentative D call: TRBD1 (6 bases). The CDR3 loop spans 14 amino acids. Germline CDR1 SGDLS, CDR2 YYNGEE. The V and J ends lost 3 bases and 6 bases respectively, with 13 bases between them. CDR3: CASSAGDTGQPQHF. CDR3 sequence (DNA): TGTGCCAGCAGCGCCGGGGACACGGGTCAGCCCCAGCATTTT.

The rearrangement links TRBV19 to TRBJ2-7; D gene unclear. Trimming removed 3 bases from V and 2 bases from J, with 8 bases in between. CDR1 is LNHDA and CDR2 is SQIVND in the germline V gene (reference sequence). There are 13 residues in the CDR3. CDR3: CASSMTSTYEQYF. The CDR3 bases are TGTGCCAGTAGTATGACCAGCACCTACGAGCAGTACTTC.

The rearrangement uses TRBV6-1 and TRBJ1-4; possible D gene TRBD1, 6 bases. V was shortened by 11 bases and J by 5 bases, with 12 bases between the two germline ends. This CDR3 is 12 amino acids long. CDR1 is MNHNS, CDR2 SASEGT, per germline. The CDR3 sequence is CAGRQENEKLFF. The DNA of the CDR3 is TGTGCCGGAAGACAGGAAAATGAAAAACTGTTTTTT.